This is a list of T cell receptor beta chains from one sample in a study of shared clonotypes between healthy human individuals. Assay: immunoSEQ multiplex PCR; the TCRdb copy retains only in-frame clones and omits some. This table holds about 1.1 million clones, approximately 78% found once. Sequencing used memory CD4+ T cells from PBMCs. The source of these receptors is a man aged 18 to 29 in good health. Some clones in this sample may be carry-over from other donors' samples. CDR3s include the opening cysteine and the closing phenylalanine or tryptophan. A D gene is named only where the DNA matches it firmly. Size values are once, few and many counts, or a class for expanded clones, and some rows have none.

clone_size	j_call	d_call	v_call	cdr3_nt	cdr3_aa
-	TRBJ2-1	-	TRBV25-1	TGTGCCAGCAGTCGGGTGAGCTCCTACAATGAGCAGTTCTTC	CASSRVSSYNEQFF
many	TRBJ2-7	-	TRBV5-4	TGTGCCAGCAGCTTGGTCGCCTCAGGGCCCCATTACGAGCAGTACTTC	CASSLVASGPHYEQYF
-	TRBJ1-3	-	TRBV11-2	TGTGCCAGCAGCTTATTACCGGGCAAAATCTCTGGAAACACCATATATTTT	CASSLLPGKISGNTIYF
-	TRBJ2-1	-	TRBV18	TGTGCCAGCTCACCATATGACCGATACAATGAGCAGTTCTTC	CASSPYDRYNEQFF
-	TRBJ2-2	-	TRBV12-5	TGTGCTAGTGGTTTGGTAAGGAGGGGGGCTCATCTCAACACCGGGGAGCTGTTTTTT	CASGLVRRGAHLNTGELFF
-	TRBJ1-4	-	TRBV7-8	TGTGCCAGCAGCTTAGTAGTAGGGATCGGTGAAAAACTGTTTTTT	CASSLVVGIGEKLFF
-	TRBJ2-4	TRBD1	TRBV2	TGTGCCAGCGGGACAGCTACCAAAAACATTCAGTACTTC	CASGTATKNIQYF
many	TRBJ2-3	-	TRBV28	TGTGCCAGCAGTCCCCCCGACCAACCGCAGTATTTT	CASSPPDQPQYF
-	TRBJ2-7	-	TRBV27	TGTGCCAGCAGTTTAACAGGGTACGAGCAGTACTTC	CASSLTGYEQYF
-	TRBJ2-7	-	TRBV4-2	TGTGCCAGCAGCCTCCTATTAACAGGAGACTACGAGCAGTACTTC	CASSLLLTGDYEQYF
-	TRBJ2-3	TRBD1	TRBV7-9	TGTGCCAGCAACGACAGGGAGACAGATACGCAGTATTTT	CASNDRETDTQYF
-	TRBJ2-1	-	TRBV11-3	TGTGCCAGCAGCTTAGGTGGCTACAATGAGCAGTTCTTC	CASSLGGYNEQFF
few	TRBJ1-4	-	TRBV2	TGTGCCAGCAATTATGATGAAAAACTGTTTTTT	CASNYDEKLFF
-	TRBJ1-1	TRBD1	TRBV28	TGTGCCAGCAGTATAGACAGGGGGCGCAAAGCTTTCTTT	CASSIDRGRKAFF
few	TRBJ2-1	-	TRBV4-2	TGTGCCAGCAGCCCCCGGCGGCGGGATGAGCAGTTCTTC	CASSPRRRDEQFF
-	TRBJ2-4	TRBD2	TRBV11-3	TGTGCCAGCAGCCTCGGACTAGCTGACATTCAGTACTTC	CASSLGLADIQYF
-	TRBJ2-1	TRBD2	TRBV11-3	TGTGCCAGCAGCTCGGTACTAGCGGGAGCATCGGGAGAGCAGTTCTTC	CASSSVLAGASGEQFF
-	TRBJ2-7	-	TRBV19	TGTGCCAGTAGTAAGGGACAACCCCACCGCGAGCAGTACTTC	CASSKGQPHREQYF
-	TRBJ2-3	TRBD2	TRBV7-9	TGTGCCAGCAGCCCCTCCGGGACTAGCGGGATAGGAGATACGCAGTATTTT	CASSPSGTSGIGDTQYF
-	TRBJ1-2	-	TRBV2	TGTGCCAGCAGTGAAAATTTGGGGGACTATGGCTACACCTTC	CASSENLGDYGYTF
-	TRBJ2-2	-	TRBV11-2	TGTGCCAGCAGCCCCCTTAGGGGTTGGACCGGGGAGCTGTTTTTT	CASSPLRGWTGELFF
-	TRBJ2-2	-	TRBV7-8	TGTGCCAGCAGCTTAGTCGTCCCCGGGGAGCTGTTTTTT	CASSLVVPGELFF
-	TRBJ1-2	-	TRBV7-9	TGTGCCAGCAGCTTAGCGCCCACGTATGGCTACACCTTC	CASSLAPTYGYTF
-	TRBJ2-3	TRBD1	TRBV7-9	TGTGCCAGCAGCTTAGTACTGACAGGGGGCAGCACAGATACGCAGTATTTT	CASSLVLTGGSTDTQYF
-	TRBJ2-7	TRBD1	TRBV6-1	TGTGCCAGCTTAGACAGGGATACCTACGAGCAGTACTTC	CASLDRDTYEQYF
-	TRBJ1-4	-	TRBV7-7	TGTGCCAGCAGCGCGGGGACGCGTACAAATGAAAAACTGTTTTTT	CASSAGTRTNEKLFF
-	TRBJ1-1	-	TRBV18	TGTGCCAGCTCACCAGGTGGAGGATACACTGAAGCTTTCTTT	CASSPGGGYTEAFF
many	TRBJ2-1	TRBD2	TRBV4-1	TGCGCCAGCAGCCAAGAACTAGCGGGATACAATGAGCAGTTCTTC	CASSQELAGYNEQFF
-	TRBJ1-5	-	TRBV19	TGTGCCAGTAGTACTCAACACGGGAATCAGCCCCAGCATTTT	CASSTQHGNQPQHF
-	TRBJ2-1	TRBD2	TRBV5-1	TGCGCCAGCAGCCCAAGCGGGAGGGCCGATACTGAGCAGTTCTTC	CASSPSGRADTEQFF
-	TRBJ1-2	-	TRBV11-2	TGTGCCAGCAGCTATAGAGTCAGGGGAGATGGCTACACCTTC	CASSYRVRGDGYTF
-	TRBJ2-7	-	TRBV2	TGTGCCAGCAGTGAAGTCGGGATCGAGCAGTACTTC	CASSEVGIEQYF
-	TRBJ2-6	-	TRBV28	TGTGCCAGCAGTGGGATGGGTTGGCGGGGGCCTGGGGCCAACGTCCTGACTTTC	CASSGMGWRGPGANVLTF
once	TRBJ1-2	TRBD1	TRBV2	TGTGCCAGCTCGGACAGGGGGAACTATGGCTACACCTTC	CASSDRGNYGYTF
-	TRBJ1-6	-	TRBV11-2	TGTGCCAGCAGTCCGGCGAGGGTTTCACCCCTCCACTTT	CASSPARVSPLHF
once	TRBJ2-7	TRBD1	TRBV28	TGTGCCAGCAGTCCCCCCGGGACAGGCGCCTACGAGCAGTACTTC	CASSPPGTGAYEQYF